Below are 8 T cell receptor beta chains sequenced from a single sample in a study of T cell repertoires in cytomegalovirus infection. What these receptors recognize is not known. TCRdb fed the reads into MiXCR, producing one record per CDR3 protein. This table holds about 310,000 distinct CDR3 sequences, 25% found once. This specimen was cultured PBMCs, taken from culture after CMV antigen stimulation. The receptors were sampled from a human donor in good health (CMV status not recorded). Some clones in this sample may be carry-over from other donors' samples.

The chain carries TRBV6-2 or TRBV6-3 and TRBJ2-7; 10 positions agree with TRBD1. The CDR3 consists of 15 residues. CDR1 and CDR2 (germline): MNHEY, SVGEGT. The V segment lost 6 bases and the J segment 4 bases; nucleotides outside the gene matches: 9. The CDR3 nucleotides are TGTGCCAGCAGGGGATGGGACAGGGGAAAGTACGAGCAGTACTTC. The encoded protein is CASRGWDRGKYEQYF.

V is TRBV5-6 and J is TRBJ2-5; TRBD2 is a possible D gene (5 bases). The CDR3 covers 14 residues. Trimming took 4 bases from V and 4 from J, leaving 14 bases between them. Germline assignment: CDR1 SGHDT and CDR2 YYEEEE. DNA of the CDR3: TGTGCCAGCAGCCATACTAGGAGTCGAGAGACCCAGTACTTC. Translation: CASSHTRSRETQYF.

This clonotype was recorded a few times. The CDR3 sequence is CSAIGAGPTNIQYF. CDR3 sequence (DNA): TGCAGTGCCATAGGGGCGGGCCCCACAAACATTCAGTACTTC. The rearrangement uses TRBV20-1 and TRBJ2-4; D tentatively fits TRBD1 or TRBD2 (5 bases each). CDR1 is DFQATT, CDR2 SNEGSKA, per germline (reference sequence). V dropped 6 bases and J dropped 6 bases, with 18 bases sitting between them. This CDR3 has 14 residues.

This clonotype occurred once. J is TRBJ1-3 and V is TRBV28, with D possibly TRBD1 on 5 matching bases. Trimming removed 5 bases at V and 2 bases at J, with 10 bases between. The V gene's germline CDR1 is MDHEN and CDR2 SYDVKM. CDR3 length: 14 residues. The CDR3 nucleotides are TGTGCCAGCAGTCCAGCGGGGGCTGGAAACACCATATATTTT. It translates to CASSPAGAGNTIYF.

Only a few counts were recorded for this clonotype. This chain uses TRBV20-1 with TRBJ2-1, with D possibly matching TRBD2 (6 bases). Between the trimmed V and J ends, which lost 6 bases and 4 bases, there was a span of 16 bases. The CDR3 runs 14 residues. Looked up from germline, CDR1 is DFQATT and CDR2 is SNEGSKA (reference sequence). DNA of the CDR3: TGCAGTGCGGGTACCGGGACTTTATACAATGAGCAGTTCTTC. Its protein is CSAGTGTLYNEQFF.

This clonotype was detected only a few times. The chain carries TRBV28 and TRBJ1-3; D remains unclear. CDR3 length equals 14 residues. Germline CDR1 and CDR2: MDHEN and SYDVKM. V shed 8 bases and J shed 0 bases, with 11 bases lying between them. The chain's CDR3 is CASARAVSGNTIYF. CDR3 nucleotide sequence: TGTGCCAGCGCCCGGGCGGTCTCTGGAAACACCATATATTTT.

This clonotype came up a few times. This sequence joins TRBV6-2 or TRBV6-3 and TRBJ2-2, with D hard to call. Germline V gene lookup returns CDR1 MNHEY and CDR2 SVGEGT. This CDR3 comprises 14 residues. Trimming removed 6 bases from V and 4 bases from J, with 12 bases in between. CDR3 in amino acids: CASSRPTTTGELFF. The DNA of the CDR3 is TGTGCCAGCAGCCGCCCAACAACCACCGGGGAGCTGTTTTTT.

The chain links TRBV20-1 to TRBJ1-1, with 7 bases that match TRBD1. J was trimmed by 5 bases and V by 5 bases; bases with no gene match: 14. The CDR3 runs 15 residues. Looked up from germline, CDR1 is DFQATT and CDR2 is SNEGSKA (reference sequence). The CDR3, as DNA: TGCAGTGCTGCCACAGACAGGGTGAGGGGGACTGAAGCTTTCTTT. Encoded protein: CSAATDRVRGTEAFF.